The clone carrying this TCR beta chain was counted between two and nine times. The germline V gene has CDR1 MGHRA and CDR2 YSYEKL. The CDR3 runs to 16 residues. Trimming pared 4 bases from V and 5 bases from J, leaving 19 bases between. This sample is part of a study of blood T cell repertoires in COVID-19. Overall study: Acute-phase and convalescent COVID-19 samples originated in the United States, Italy and Spain. T cells, B-cell-depleted T cells, or PBMCs provided the cDNA or gDNA that served as material.

In the authors' methods: Researchers report that nucleated cell counts were estimated from reference gene primer amplification. Sequencing used immunoSEQ multiplex PCR; TCRdb keeps in-frame clones, though not all of them. From that table come the V and J calls and clone size; the DNA was used to work out D and trimming. The data contain approximately 470,000 clones, approximately 85% of them singletons. V and J are TRBV4-1 and TRBJ2-3, with TRBD2 as a possible D gene (6 bases). This receptor was identified in a human donor in a cohort sampled during active COVID-19. The specimen was peripheral blood. CDR3 loop: CASSRTEGRRQDTQYF. DNA of the CDR3: TGCGCCAGCAGCCGCACGGAGGGTCGGCGTCAAGATACGCAGTATTTT.